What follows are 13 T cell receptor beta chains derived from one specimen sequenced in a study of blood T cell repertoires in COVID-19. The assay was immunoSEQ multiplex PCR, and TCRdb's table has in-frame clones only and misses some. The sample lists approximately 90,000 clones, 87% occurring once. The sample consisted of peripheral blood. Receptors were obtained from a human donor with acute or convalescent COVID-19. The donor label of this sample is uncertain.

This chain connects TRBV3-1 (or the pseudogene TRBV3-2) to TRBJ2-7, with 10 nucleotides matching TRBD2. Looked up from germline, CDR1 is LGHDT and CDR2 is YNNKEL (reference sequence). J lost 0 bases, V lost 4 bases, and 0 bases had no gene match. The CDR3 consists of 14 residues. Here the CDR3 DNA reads TGTGCCAGCAGCCCTAGCGGGGGCTCCTACGAGCAGTACTTC. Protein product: CASSPSGGSYEQYF.

The CDR3 protein is CASSITSNYGYTF. CDR3 coding DNA: TGTGCCAGTAGTATTACATCTAACTATGGCTACACCTTC. The chain is built from TRBV19 and TRBJ1-2; D unclear. Germline lookup yields CDR1 LNHDA and CDR2 SQIVND (reference sequence). V was pared by 3 bases and J by 0 bases, with 5 bases between. This CDR3 is built from 13 residues.

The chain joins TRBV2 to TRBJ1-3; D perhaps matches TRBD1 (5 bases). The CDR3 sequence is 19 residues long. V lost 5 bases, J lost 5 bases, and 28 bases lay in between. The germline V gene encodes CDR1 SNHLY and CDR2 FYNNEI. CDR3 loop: CASSRASRPGDGSRNTIYF. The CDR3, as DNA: TGTGCCAGCAGTCGAGCCTCACGCCCGGGGGACGGTAGTCGAAACACCATATATTTT.

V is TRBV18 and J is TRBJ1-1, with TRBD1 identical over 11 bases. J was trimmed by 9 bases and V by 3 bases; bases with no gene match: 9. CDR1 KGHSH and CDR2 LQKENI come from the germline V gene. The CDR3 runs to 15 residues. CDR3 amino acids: CASSPAGQGATKAFF. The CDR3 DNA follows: TGTGCCAGCTCACCCGCTGGACAGGGGGCTACGAAAGCTTTCTTT.

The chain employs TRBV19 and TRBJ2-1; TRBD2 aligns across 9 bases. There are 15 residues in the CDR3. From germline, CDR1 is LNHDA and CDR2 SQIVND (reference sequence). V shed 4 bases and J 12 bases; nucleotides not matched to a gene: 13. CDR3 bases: TGTGCCAGTAGTACACCAAGCGGGGGGCCAAACGTGCAGTTCTTC. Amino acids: CASSTPSGGPNVQFF.

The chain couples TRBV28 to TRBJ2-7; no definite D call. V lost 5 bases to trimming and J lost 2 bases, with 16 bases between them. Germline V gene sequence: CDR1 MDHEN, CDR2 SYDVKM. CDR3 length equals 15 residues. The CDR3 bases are TGTGCCAGCAGTCTCACACCAATCCTTACCTACGAGCAGTACTTC. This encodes CASSLTPILTYEQYF. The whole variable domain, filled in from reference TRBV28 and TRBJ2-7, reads DVKVTQSSRYLVKRTGEKVFLECVQDMDHENMFWYRQDPGLGLRLIYFSYDVKMKEKGDIPEGYSVSREKKERFSLILESASTNQTSMYLCASSLTPILTYEQYFGPGTRLTVT.

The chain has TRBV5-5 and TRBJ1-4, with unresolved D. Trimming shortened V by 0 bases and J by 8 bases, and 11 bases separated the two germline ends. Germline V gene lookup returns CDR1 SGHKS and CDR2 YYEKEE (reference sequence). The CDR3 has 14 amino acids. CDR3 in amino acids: CASSLDMGLEKLFF. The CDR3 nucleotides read TGTGCCAGCAGCTTGGACATGGGCTTGGAAAAACTGTTTTTT.

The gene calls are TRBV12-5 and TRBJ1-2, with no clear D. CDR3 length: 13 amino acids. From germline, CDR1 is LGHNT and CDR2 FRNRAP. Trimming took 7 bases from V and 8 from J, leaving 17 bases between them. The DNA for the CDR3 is TGTGCTAGTGCCCTGGGAGAGATTTTAGGCTACACCTTC. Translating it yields CASALGEILGYTF.

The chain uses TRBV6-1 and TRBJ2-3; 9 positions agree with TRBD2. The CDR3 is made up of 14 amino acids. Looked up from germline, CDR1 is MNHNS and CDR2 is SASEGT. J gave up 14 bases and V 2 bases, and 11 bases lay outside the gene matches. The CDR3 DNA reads TGTGCCAGCAGTGAACTGAGCGGGGGGACCACTGCGTATTTT. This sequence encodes CASSELSGGTTAYF.

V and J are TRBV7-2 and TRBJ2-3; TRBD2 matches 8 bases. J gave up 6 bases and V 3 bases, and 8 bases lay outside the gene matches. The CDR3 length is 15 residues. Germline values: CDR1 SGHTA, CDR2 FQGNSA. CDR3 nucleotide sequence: TGTGCCAGCAGCTTTCCGGGACTAGTAGCCGATACGCAGTATTTT. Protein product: CASSFPGLVADTQYF.

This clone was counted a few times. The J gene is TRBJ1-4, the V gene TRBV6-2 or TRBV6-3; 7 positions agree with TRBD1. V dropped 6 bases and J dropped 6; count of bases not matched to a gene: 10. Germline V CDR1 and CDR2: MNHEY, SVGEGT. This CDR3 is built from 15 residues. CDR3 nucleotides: TGTGCCAGCAGCTCACAGGGGAGGACTCATGAAAAACTGTTTTTT. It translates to CASSSQGRTHEKLFF.

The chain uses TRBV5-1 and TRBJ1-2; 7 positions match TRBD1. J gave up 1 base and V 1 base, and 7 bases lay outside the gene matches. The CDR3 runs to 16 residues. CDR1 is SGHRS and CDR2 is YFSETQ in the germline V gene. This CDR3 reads CASSLIPGQNNYGYTF. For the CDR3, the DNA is TGCGCCAGCAGCTTGATTCCGGGACAGAATAACTATGGCTACACCTTC.

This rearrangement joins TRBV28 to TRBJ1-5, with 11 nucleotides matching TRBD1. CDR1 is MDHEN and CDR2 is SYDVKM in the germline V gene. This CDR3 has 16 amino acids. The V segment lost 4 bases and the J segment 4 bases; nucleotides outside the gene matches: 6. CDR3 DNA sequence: TGTGCCAGCAGTTCGTCCGGGACAGGGGGTAATCAGCCCCAGCATTTT. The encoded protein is CASSSSGTGGNQPQHF.